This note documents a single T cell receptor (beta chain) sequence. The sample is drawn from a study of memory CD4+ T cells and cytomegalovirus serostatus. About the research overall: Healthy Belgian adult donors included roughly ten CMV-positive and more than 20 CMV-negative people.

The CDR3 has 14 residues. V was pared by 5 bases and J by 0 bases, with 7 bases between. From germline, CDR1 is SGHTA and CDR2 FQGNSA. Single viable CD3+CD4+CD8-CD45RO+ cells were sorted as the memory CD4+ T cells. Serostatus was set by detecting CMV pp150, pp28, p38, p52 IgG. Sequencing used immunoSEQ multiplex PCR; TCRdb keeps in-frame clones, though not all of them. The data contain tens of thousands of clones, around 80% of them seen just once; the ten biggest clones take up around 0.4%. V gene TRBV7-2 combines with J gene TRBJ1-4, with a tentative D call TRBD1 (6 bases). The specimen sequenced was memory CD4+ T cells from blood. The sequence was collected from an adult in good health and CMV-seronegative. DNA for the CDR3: TGTGCCAGCAGCCCAGGGGCAACTAATGAAAAACTGTTTTTT. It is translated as CASSPGATNEKLFF. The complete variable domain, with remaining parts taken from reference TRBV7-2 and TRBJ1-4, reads GAGVSQSPSNKVTEKGKDVELRCDPISGHTALYWYRQSLGQGLEFLIYFQGNSAPDKSGLPSDRFSAERTGGSVSTLTIQRTQQEDSAVYLCASSPGATNEKLFFGSGTQLSVL.